These 17 T cell receptor beta chains share one sample of origin, sequenced in a study of PD-1 blockade in classical Hodgkin lymphoma. Documented time point: cycle 4 day 1 (C4D1), after 5 to 7 weeks of nivolumab. Exposure to brentuximab vedotin varied, and each patient had relapsed following autologous stem cell transplantation. TCRdb's copy holds only in-frame clones and misses some; the assay was immunoSEQ multiplex PCR. This table holds about 64,000 clones, about 90% found once. This specimen consisted of peripheral blood mononuclear cells (PBMCs), obtained before the fourth cycle of nivolumab. These receptors originate from a human donor with classical Hodgkin lymphoma.

Only one count was recorded for this clone. This chain uses TRBV19 with TRBJ2-3; no clear D gene. The CDR3 loop spans 15 amino acids. Germline loops: CDR1 LNHDA, CDR2 SQIVND (reference sequence). Trimming pared 2 bases from V and 0 bases from J, leaving 9 bases between. CDR3 amino acids: CASSITKGSTDTQYF. The CDR3 DNA follows: TGTGCCAGTAGTATAACAAAGGGAAGCACAGATACGCAGTATTTT.

The chain combines TRBV2 with TRBJ1-4, with D maybe TRBD1 (6 bases). Germline V CDR1 and CDR2: SNHLY, FYNNEI. The germline V and J ends were trimmed by 7 bases and 3 bases, with 21 bases remaining between them. There are 17 residues in the CDR3. The DNA for the CDR3 is TGTGCCAGCATTGCGCGGGGGGCGCGGAGTGCTAATGAAAAACTGTTTTTT. Translation gives CASIARGARSANEKLFF.

The gene calls are TRBV6-4 and TRBJ2-7; D is undetermined. The CDR3 is made up of 14 amino acids. Germline V lookup: CDR1 MRHNA, CDR2 SNTAGT. Trimming took 2 bases from V and 1 from J, leaving 9 bases between them. The CDR3 bases are TGTGCCAGCAGTGACATGGGCCGTTCCTACGAGCAGTACTTC. Translation: CASSDMGRSYEQYF.

This clone was observed once. The rearrangement links TRBV19 to TRBJ1-1; TRBD1 might be the D (5 bases). The CDR3 is 14 residues long. V lost 6 bases and J 0 bases, leaving 11 bases between the germline ends. Germline CDR1 is LNHDA and CDR2 is SQIVND (reference sequence). The CDR3 loop is CASRVRAMNTEAFF. The CDR3 DNA reads as TGTGCCAGTAGGGTCAGGGCCATGAACACTGAAGCTTTCTTT. The full variable domain, its missing parts supplied by reference TRBV19 and TRBJ1-1, is DGGITQSPKYLFRKEGQNVTLSCEQNLNHDAMYWYRQDPGQGLRLIYYSQIVNDFQKGDIAEGYSVSREKKESFPLTVTSAQKNPTAFYLCASRVRAMNTEAFFGQGTRLTVV.

The V call is TRBV6-5, the J call TRBJ2-7; 12 bases match TRBD1. The CDR3 runs to 14 residues. Germline V gene data show CDR1 as MNHEY and CDR2 as SVGAGI. With V trimmed by 6 bases and J by 7 bases, 7 bases remained unmatched. The CDR3 protein is CASSRGQGAREQYF. CDR3 sequence (DNA): TGTGCCAGCAGCCGGGGACAGGGGGCGCGGGAGCAGTACTTC.

The V gene is TRBV5-1, the J gene TRBJ2-6; 11 nucleotides align to TRBD1. This CDR3 is 18 amino acids long. Germline V gene data show CDR1 as SGHRS and CDR2 as YFSETQ. The trim removed 2 bases at V and 1 base at J, leaving 5 bases unmatched. The CDR3 protein is CASSLTRDRGSGANVLTF. The CDR3 DNA sequence: TGCGCCAGCAGCTTAACCCGGGACAGGGGGTCTGGGGCCAACGTCCTGACTTTC.

This chain connects TRBV2 to TRBJ1-1; no firm D call. Germline-derived CDR1 and CDR2 are SNHLY and FYNNEI. This CDR3 contains 12 residues. With 8 bases removed from V and 7 bases from J, the gap between germline ends came to 14 bases. The chain's CDR3 is CASPGVEFEAFF. The CDR3 DNA follows: TGTGCCAGCCCCGGGGTAGAATTTGAAGCTTTCTTT. Combining the CDR3 with reference TRBV2 and TRBJ1-1 gives the whole variable domain EPEVTQTPSHQVTQMGQEVILRCVPISNHLYFYWYRQILGQKVEFLVSFYNNEISEKSEIFDDQFSVERPDGSNFTLKIRSTKLEDSAMYFCASPGVEFEAFFGQGTRLTVV.

The V call is TRBV4-2, the J call TRBJ2-7; no firm D call. V dropped 5 bases and J dropped 2 bases, with 10 bases sitting between them. Germline CDR1 LGHNA, CDR2 YNFKEQ. The CDR3 runs to 13 residues. Here the CDR3 DNA reads TGTGCCAGCAGCTCGCCAGGAGCCTACGAGCAGTACTTC. Amino acids: CASSSPGAYEQYF.

J is TRBJ2-5 and V is TRBV7-7; D possibly uses TRBD1 or TRBD2 (6 bases each). Germline V CDR1 and CDR2: SSHAT, FNYEAQ (reference sequence). The CDR3 runs to 13 residues. The CDR3 sequence is CASGFRGQETQYF. Here the CDR3 DNA reads TGTGCTAGCGGTTTCAGGGGTCAAGAGACCCAGTACTTC. Supplemented by reference TRBV7-7 and TRBJ2-5, the full variable domain reads GAGVSQSPRYKVTKRGQDVTLRCDPISSHATLYWYQQALGQGPEFLTYFNYEAQPDKSGLPSDRFSAERPEGSISTLTIQRTEQRDSAMYRCASGFRGQETQYFGPGTRLLVL.

The chain carries TRBV4-1 and TRBJ2-5; D gene unclear. Germline V CDR1 and CDR2: MGHRA, YSYEKL. Trimming removed 5 bases from V and 5 bases from J, with 18 bases in between. CDR3 length: 15 residues. In nucleotides, the CDR3 is TGCGCCAGCAGCGACGGGCCCCTAGATAGGGAGACCCAGTACTTC. Protein sequence: CASSDGPLDRETQYF.

V gene TRBV4-2 combines with J gene TRBJ2-3; 8 bases map to TRBD2. V was clipped by 2 bases and J by 6 bases; unmatched bases: 4. The CDR3 contains 14 residues. The germline V gene encodes CDR1 LGHNA and CDR2 YNFKEQ. The CDR3 bases are TGTGCCAGCAGCCAAAATCGCGGGGGGGATACGCAGTATTTT. It specifies CASSQNRGGDTQYF.

CDR3 nucleotide sequence: TGTGCCAGCAGCTATAGGTGGGGGCAAGAGACCCAGTACTTC. Translation: CASSYRWGQETQYF. This rearrangement joins TRBV5-6 to TRBJ2-5; either TRBD1 or TRBD2 may supply D (5 bases each). CDR1 and CDR2 from the germline V gene are SGHDT and YYEEEE. V was clipped by 3 bases and J by 2 bases, with 11 bases between them. The CDR3 totals 14 residues. The full variable domain, with the rest looked up from reference TRBV5-6 and TRBJ2-5, is DAGVTQSPTHLIKTRGQQVTLRCSPKSGHDTVSWYQQALGQGPQFIFQYYEEEERQRGNFPDRFSGHQFPNYSSELNVNALLLGDSALYLCASSYRWGQETQYFGPGTRLLVL.

This chain joins TRBV19 and TRBJ2-1; 7 bases fit TRBD1. The ends lost 5 bases at V and 12 bases at J; junction bases unmatched: 10. The CDR3 length is 13 residues. The germline V gene encodes CDR1 LNHDA and CDR2 SQIVND (reference sequence). CDR3: CASSLMGTVGQFF. Here the CDR3 DNA reads TGTGCCAGTAGTTTAATGGGGACAGTTGGGCAGTTCTTC.

The V and J genes are TRBV7-9 and TRBJ1-2; D is undetermined. The length of the CDR3 is 14 residues. The germline CDR1 and CDR2 sequences are SEHNR and FQNEAQ (reference sequence). Trimming cost V 7 bases and J 4 bases, with 16 bases left between them. The chain's CDR3 is CASTLGSGIYGYTF. The CDR3 region has the DNA TGTGCCAGCACCCTTGGAAGCGGAATCTATGGCTACACCTTC.

This chain connects TRBV7-2 to TRBJ1-2; a possible D gene is TRBD1 (5 bases). The V end lost 9 bases, the J end lost 5 bases, and 19 bases lay between the germline ends. Germline CDR1 reads SGHTA; CDR2 reads FQGNSA. This CDR3 is 14 amino acids long. The CDR3 reads CARTVRVAKYGYTF. CDR3 coding DNA: TGTGCCAGAACAGTCAGGGTGGCCAAATATGGCTACACCTTC.

CDR3 loop: CASSLGPGTNGYEQYF. DNA for the CDR3: TGTGCCAGCAGCTTAGGTCCGGGCACAAACGGCTACGAGCAGTACTTC. The V call is TRBV7-8, the J call TRBJ2-7; D gene ambiguous. The CDR3 spans 16 residues. The ends were cut back, 1 base at V and 3 bases at J, with 16 bases in the middle. In germline, CDR1 is SGHVS, CDR2 FQNEAQ.

The V gene is TRBV5-1, the J gene TRBJ1-6; a weak D match, TRBD1 (5 bases). Germline CDR1 reads SGHRS; CDR2 reads YFSETQ. Trimming stripped 0 bases from V and 8 bases from J, with 12 bases between. The CDR3 runs to 15 residues. The CDR3: CASSLGGGDDSPLHF. As DNA, the CDR3 is TGCGCCAGCAGCTTGGGTGGGGGTGATGATTCACCCCTCCACTTT.